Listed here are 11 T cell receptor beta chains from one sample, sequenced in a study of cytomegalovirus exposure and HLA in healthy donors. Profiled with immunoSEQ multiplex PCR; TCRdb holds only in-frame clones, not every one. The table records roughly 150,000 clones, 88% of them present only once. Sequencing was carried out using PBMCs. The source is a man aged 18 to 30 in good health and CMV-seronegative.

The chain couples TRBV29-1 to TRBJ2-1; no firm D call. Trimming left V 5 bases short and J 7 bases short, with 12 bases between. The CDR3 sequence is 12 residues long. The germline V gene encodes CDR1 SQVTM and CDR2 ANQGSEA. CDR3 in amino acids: CSVYDSSNEQFF. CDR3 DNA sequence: TGCAGCGTTTATGACTCCTCTAATGAGCAGTTCTTC.

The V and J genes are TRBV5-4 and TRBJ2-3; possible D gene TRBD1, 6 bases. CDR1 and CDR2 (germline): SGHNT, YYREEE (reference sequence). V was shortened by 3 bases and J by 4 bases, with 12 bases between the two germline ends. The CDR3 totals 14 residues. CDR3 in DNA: TGTGCCAGCAGCTCCCCACAGGGTTCAGATACGCAGTATTTT. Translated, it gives CASSSPQGSDTQYF.

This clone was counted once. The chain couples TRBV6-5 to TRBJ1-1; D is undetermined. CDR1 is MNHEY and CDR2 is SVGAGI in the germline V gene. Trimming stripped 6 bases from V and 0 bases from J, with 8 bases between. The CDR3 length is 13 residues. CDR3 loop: CASRLNLNTEAFF. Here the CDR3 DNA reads TGTGCCAGCAGATTGAACTTGAACACTGAAGCTTTCTTT.

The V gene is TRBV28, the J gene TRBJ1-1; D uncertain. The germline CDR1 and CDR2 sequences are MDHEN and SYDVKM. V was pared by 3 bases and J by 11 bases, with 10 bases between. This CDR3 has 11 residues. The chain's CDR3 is CASSFEGVAFF. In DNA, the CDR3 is TGTGCCAGCAGTTTTGAGGGTGTCGCTTTCTTT. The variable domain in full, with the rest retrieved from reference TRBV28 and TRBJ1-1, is DVKVTQSSRYLVKRTGEKVFLECVQDMDHENMFWYRQDPGLGLRLIYFSYDVKMKEKGDIPEGYSVSREKKERFSLILESASTNQTSMYLCASSFEGVAFFGQGTRLTVV.

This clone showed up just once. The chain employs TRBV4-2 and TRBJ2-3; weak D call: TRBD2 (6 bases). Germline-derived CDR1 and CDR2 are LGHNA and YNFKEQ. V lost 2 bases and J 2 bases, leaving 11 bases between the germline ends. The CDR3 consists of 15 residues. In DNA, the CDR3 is TGTGCCAGCAGCCAACAGCGGGTCCCCACAGATACGCAGTATTTT. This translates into CASSQQRVPTDTQYF.

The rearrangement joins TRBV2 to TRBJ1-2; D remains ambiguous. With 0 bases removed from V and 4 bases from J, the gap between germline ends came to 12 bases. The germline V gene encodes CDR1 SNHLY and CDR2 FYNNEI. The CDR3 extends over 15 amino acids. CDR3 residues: CASSEALAVGYGYTF. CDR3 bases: TGTGCCAGCAGTGAAGCGCTAGCGGTCGGCTATGGCTACACCTTC.

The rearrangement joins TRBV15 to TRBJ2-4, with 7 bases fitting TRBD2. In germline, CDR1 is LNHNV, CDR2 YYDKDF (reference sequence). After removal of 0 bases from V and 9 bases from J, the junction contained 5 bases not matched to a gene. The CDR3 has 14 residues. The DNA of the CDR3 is TGTGCCACCAGCAGAGATAAGGGAGGGAGCATTCAGTACTTC. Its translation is CATSRDKGGSIQYF.

The CDR3: CASSLFTSGRPGELFF. The CDR3, as DNA: TGTGCCAGCAGCTTGTTTACTAGCGGGAGACCCGGGGAGCTGTTTTTT. The J gene is TRBJ2-2, the V gene TRBV13; 11 nucleotides line up with TRBD2. Germline loops: CDR1 PRHDT, CDR2 FYEKMQ (reference sequence). The CDR3 spans 16 residues. V was clipped by 3 bases and J by 6 bases; unmatched bases: 6.

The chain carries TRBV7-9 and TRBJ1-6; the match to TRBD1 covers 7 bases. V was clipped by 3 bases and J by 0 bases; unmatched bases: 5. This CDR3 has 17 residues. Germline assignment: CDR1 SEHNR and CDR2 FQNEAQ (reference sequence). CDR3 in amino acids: CASSLARDSSYNSPLHF. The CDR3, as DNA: TGTGCCAGCAGCTTGGCCAGGGACAGCTCCTATAATTCACCCCTCCACTTT.

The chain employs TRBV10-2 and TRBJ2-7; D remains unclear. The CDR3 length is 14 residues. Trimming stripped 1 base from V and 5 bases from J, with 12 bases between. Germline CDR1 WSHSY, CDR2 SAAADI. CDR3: CASSEYLATNEQYV. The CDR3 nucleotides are TGCGCCAGCAGTGAGTATTTAGCAACTAACGAGCAGTACGTC.

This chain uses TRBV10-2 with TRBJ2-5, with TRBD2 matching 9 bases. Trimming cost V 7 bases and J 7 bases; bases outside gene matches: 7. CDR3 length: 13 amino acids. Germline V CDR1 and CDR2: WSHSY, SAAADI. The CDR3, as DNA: TGCGCCAGCACTCCTAGCGGGACTGGGACCCAGTACTTC. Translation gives CASTPSGTGTQYF.